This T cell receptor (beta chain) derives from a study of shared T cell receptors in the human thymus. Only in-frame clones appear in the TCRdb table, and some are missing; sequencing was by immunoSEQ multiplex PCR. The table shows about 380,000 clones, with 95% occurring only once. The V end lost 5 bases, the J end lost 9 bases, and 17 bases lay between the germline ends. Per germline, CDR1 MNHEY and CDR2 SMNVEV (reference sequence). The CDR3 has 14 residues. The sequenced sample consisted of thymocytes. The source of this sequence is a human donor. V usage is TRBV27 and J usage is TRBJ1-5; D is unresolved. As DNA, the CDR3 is TGTGCCAGCAGTCCCGACGAAACGACGGCGCCCCAGCATTTT. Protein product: CASSPDETTAPQHF.